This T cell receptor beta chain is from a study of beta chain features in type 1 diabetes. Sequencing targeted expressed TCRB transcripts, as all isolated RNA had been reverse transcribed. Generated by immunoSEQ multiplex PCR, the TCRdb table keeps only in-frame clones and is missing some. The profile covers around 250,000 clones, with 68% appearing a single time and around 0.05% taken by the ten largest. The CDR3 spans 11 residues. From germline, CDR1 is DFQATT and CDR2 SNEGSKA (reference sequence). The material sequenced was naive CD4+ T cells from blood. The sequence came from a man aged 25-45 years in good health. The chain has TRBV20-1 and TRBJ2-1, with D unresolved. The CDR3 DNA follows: TGCAGGGCGAGTTCGTACAATGAGCAGTTCTTC. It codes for CRASSYNEQFF.